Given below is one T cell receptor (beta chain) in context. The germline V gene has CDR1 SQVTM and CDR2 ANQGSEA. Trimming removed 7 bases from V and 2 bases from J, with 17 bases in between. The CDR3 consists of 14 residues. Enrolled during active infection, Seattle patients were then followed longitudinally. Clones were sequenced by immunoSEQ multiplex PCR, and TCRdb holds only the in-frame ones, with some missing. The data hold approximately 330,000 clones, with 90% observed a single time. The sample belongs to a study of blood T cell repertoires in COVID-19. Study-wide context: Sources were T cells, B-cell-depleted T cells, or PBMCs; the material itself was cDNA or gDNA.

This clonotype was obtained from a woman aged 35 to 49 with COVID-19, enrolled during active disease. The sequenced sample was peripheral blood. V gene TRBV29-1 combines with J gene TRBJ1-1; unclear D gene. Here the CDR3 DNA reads TGCAGCGCCTTGAGGTGGCCGAGCAACACTGAAGCTTTCTTT. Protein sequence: CSALRWPSNTEAFF.